These 18 T cell receptor beta chains were sequenced from one sample in a study of blood T cell repertoires in COVID-19. Some clones are missing from TCRdb's copy, which holds only in-frame ones; the method was immunoSEQ multiplex PCR. The table shows tens of thousands of clones, with around 89% occurring only once. Input material: peripheral blood. The receptor set was obtained from a woman aged 55 to 70 with acute or convalescent COVID-19.

The V call is TRBV7-8, the J call TRBJ2-5, with 8 bases lining up with TRBD1. The V gene's germline CDR1 is SGHVS and CDR2 FQNEAQ. The CDR3 totals 15 residues. V was clipped by 5 bases and J by 1 base; unmatched bases: 6. The CDR3, as DNA: TGTGCCAGCAGCCACTGGACAGGGTCCCAAGAGACCCAGTACTTC. Amino acid sequence: CASSHWTGSQETQYF.

The V call is TRBV28, the J call TRBJ1-5; 8 bases line up with TRBD1. This CDR3 region has 14 residues. Unmatched junction bases numbered 2, after V lost 1 base and J lost 6 bases. From germline, CDR1 is MDHEN and CDR2 SYDVKM. For the CDR3, the DNA is TGTGCCAGCAGTTTATACAGGGGGGGTCAGCCCCAGCATTTT. This translates into CASSLYRGGQPQHF.

V gene TRBV30 combines with J gene TRBJ1-2, with unresolved D. This CDR3 has 14 residues. CDR1 is GTSNPN, CDR2 SVGIG, per germline (reference sequence). Between the trimmed V and J ends, which lost 3 bases and 4 bases, there was a span of 15 bases. For the CDR3, the DNA is TGTGCCTGGAGGAAGGTCAGGCTTAGCTATGGCTACACCTTC. Translating gives CAWRKVRLSYGYTF.

The chain links TRBV7-9 to TRBJ1-4, with TRBD1 identical over 12 bases. Germline CDR1 is SEHNR and CDR2 is FQNEAQ (reference sequence). V dropped 0 bases and J dropped 9; count of bases not matched to a gene: 5. CDR3 size: 16 residues. Here the CDR3 reads CASSLAGTGGSKKLFF. In DNA, the CDR3 is TGTGCCAGCAGCTTAGCCGGGACAGGGGGCTCGAAAAAACTGTTTTTT.

J is TRBJ1-6 and V is TRBV3-1 (or the pseudogene TRBV3-2); 10 bases are a match to TRBD1. J was trimmed by 10 bases and V by 4 bases; bases with no gene match: 4. CDR1 and CDR2 from the germline V gene are LGHDT and YNNKEL (reference sequence). The CDR3 is 14 amino acids. CDR3 DNA: TGTGCCAGCAGCCCCGGGACAGGGGCCTCACCCCTCCACTTT. Its protein is CASSPGTGASPLHF.

The V gene is TRBV6-1, the J gene TRBJ2-3, with 11 bases matching TRBD2. Germline-derived CDR1 and CDR2 are MNHNS and SASEGT. This CDR3 comprises 18 residues. J lost 4 bases, V lost 1 base, and 10 bases had no gene match. CDR3 region: CASSEVSRLAGRPDTQYF. The CDR3 bases are TGTGCCAGCAGTGAAGTTTCTCGACTAGCGGGACGTCCAGATACGCAGTATTTT.

This sequence joins TRBV7-8 and TRBJ1-2, with D unclear. Trimming cost V 2 bases and J 0 bases, with 13 bases left between them. Germline V gives CDR1 SGHVS, CDR2 FQNEAQ. The CDR3 contains 16 residues. The CDR3 loop reads CASSLLTGNTNYGYTF. The CDR3 nucleotides read TGTGCCAGCAGCTTACTAACGGGAAATACTAACTATGGCTACACCTTC. Drawing the rest from reference TRBV7-8 and TRBJ1-2, the complete variable domain is GAGVSQSPRYKVAKRGQDVALRCDPISGHVSLFWYQQALGQGPEFLTYFQNEAQLDKSGLPSDRFFAERPEGSVSTLKIQRTQQEDSAVYLCASSLLTGNTNYGYTFGSGTRLTVV.

The chain recombines TRBV6-4 with TRBJ1-6; 10 positions agree with TRBD1. Germline values: CDR1 MRHNA, CDR2 SNTAGT. This CDR3 is 14 amino acids long. J was trimmed by 10 bases and V by 6 bases; bases with no gene match: 6. CDR3 amino acids: CASSRDRGGSPLHF. The CDR3 coding sequence is TGTGCCAGCAGCCGGGACAGGGGAGGATCACCCCTCCACTTT.

The J gene is TRBJ2-7, the V gene TRBV6-4; D gene unclear. The CDR3 contains 16 residues. Germline values: CDR1 MRHNA, CDR2 SNTAGT. V lost 5 bases and J lost 2, with 19 bases in between. The CDR3 loop is CASSTQVGPSTYEQYV. The CDR3 region has the DNA TGTGCCAGCAGTACCCAAGTGGGCCCATCAACCTACGAGCAGTACGTC.

This chain connects TRBV19 to TRBJ1-5; 11 bases are a match to TRBD1. J lost 5 bases, V lost 7 bases, and 13 bases had no gene match. CDR1 is LNHDA and CDR2 is SQIVND in the germline V gene (reference sequence). This CDR3 contains 17 residues. The CDR3 bases are TGTGCCAGTACCGGTCTGGGGGGACAGGGGGTTCATCAGCCCCAGCATTTT. It codes for CASTGLGGQGVHQPQHF.

J is TRBJ1-1 and V is TRBV2; 9 bases agree with TRBD1. The CDR3 is 15 amino acids. CDR1 is SNHLY and CDR2 is FYNNEI in the germline V gene. Trimming at V came to 2 bases and at J to 9 bases, leaving 10 bases not matched to a gene. The CDR3: CASSESGTGTGKAFF. CDR3 DNA: TGTGCCAGCAGTGAATCCGGGACAGGGACGGGGAAAGCTTTCTTT.

The chain has TRBV28 and TRBJ1-2; 10 nucleotides match TRBD1. The CDR3 consists of 16 residues. Per the germline V gene, CDR1 is MDHEN and CDR2 is SYDVKM. Losses at the gene ends were 4 bases for V and 4 bases for J; bases not matched to a gene: 9. Here the CDR3 reads CASSSSGQGVGYGYTF. The CDR3 nucleotides are TGTGCCAGCAGTTCTAGTGGACAGGGGGTAGGCTATGGCTACACCTTC.

In DNA form, the CDR3 reads TGTGCCACCAGCTGGACTAGCGGTCACAATGAGCAGTTCTTC. It encodes CATSWTSGHNEQFF. This chain joins TRBV6-5 and TRBJ2-1; TRBD2 matches at 10 bases. Germline values: CDR1 MNHEY, CDR2 SVGAGI. V shed 10 bases and J 5 bases; nucleotides not matched to a gene: 8. The CDR3 covers 14 residues.

This chain joins TRBV16 and TRBJ1-5; tentatively, D is TRBD1 (5 bases). This CDR3 contains 15 residues. The germline CDR1 and CDR2 sequences are KGHSY and FQNENV. Trimming cost V 2 bases and J 3 bases, with 11 bases left between them. CDR3 protein: CASSQIQESNQPQHF. CDR3 bases: TGTGCCAGCAGCCAAATACAGGAATCCAATCAGCCCCAGCATTTT.

This chain connects TRBV7-2 to TRBJ1-3; unclear D gene. Per the germline V gene, CDR1 is SGHTA and CDR2 is FQGNSA. Trimming pared 1 base from V and 1 base from J, leaving 5 bases between. The CDR3 runs to 14 residues. The CDR3 DNA is TGTGCCAGCAGCTTAGGGCATTCTGGAAACACCATATATTTT. Its translation is CASSLGHSGNTIYF.

Regarding this clone: The junction and the germline gene differ at one end; a read error may be behind it. The chain recombines TRBV19 with TRBJ1-1; D gene ambiguous. The germline V gene has CDR1 LNHDA and CDR2 SQIVND (reference sequence). This CDR3 is 15 amino acids long. The CDR3 loop reads CASSPPGRGNSEAFF. The CDR3 DNA sequence: TGTGCCAGTAGTCCCCCTGGCCGAGGGAACTCTGAAGCTTTCTTT. The whole variable domain, filled in from reference TRBV19 and TRBJ1-1, reads DGGITQSPKYLFRKEGQNVTLSCEQNLNHDAMYWYRQDPGQGLRLIYYSQIVNDFQKGDIAEGYSVSREKKESFPLTVTSAQKNPTAFYLCASSPPGRGNSEAFFGQGTRLTVV.

The rearrangement joins TRBV20-1 to TRBJ1-5; D not resolved. V lost 3 bases and J 5 bases, leaving 8 bases between the germline ends. CDR3 length: 12 amino acids. Germline CDR1 is DFQATT and CDR2 is SNEGSKA (reference sequence). CDR3: CSASKGDQPQHF. For the CDR3, the DNA is TGCAGTGCTAGTAAGGGAGATCAGCCCCAGCATTTT.

The chain joins TRBV19 to TRBJ2-2, with a tentative D call TRBD2 (6 bases). V dropped 2 bases and J dropped 4 bases, with 14 bases sitting between them. Per germline, CDR1 LNHDA and CDR2 SQIVND (reference sequence). CDR3 length: 16 residues. CDR3 loop: CASSIIGRDRTGELFF. CDR3 nucleotides: TGTGCCAGTAGTATAATCGGGCGGGACCGCACCGGGGAGCTGTTTTTT. Complete variable domain (other parts from reference TRBV19 and TRBJ2-2): DGGITQSPKYLFRKEGQNVTLSCEQNLNHDAMYWYRQDPGQGLRLIYYSQIVNDFQKGDIAEGYSVSREKKESFPLTVTSAQKNPTAFYLCASSIIGRDRTGELFFGEGSRLTVL.